Listed here is a single TCR beta chain. The data are from a study of technical replicates of blood from several donors. TCRdb keeps only in-frame clones here, not all; method: immunoSEQ multiplex PCR. Here the sample spans around 84,000 clones, more than 80% being singletons. Sequencing used T cells isolated from PBMCs. This sequence originates from a human donor in good health.

CDR3: CSAPVPDTQYF. DNA of the CDR3: TGCAGTGCGCCGGTTCCAGATACGCAGTATTTT. The chain joins TRBV20-1 to TRBJ2-3; D unclear. The CDR3 loop spans 11 amino acids. Germline V gene sequence: CDR1 DFQATT, CDR2 SNEGSKA (reference sequence). The V end lost 6 bases, the J end lost 4 bases, and 8 bases lay between the germline ends.